This T cell receptor (beta chain) was retrieved from a study of glioma-infiltrating T cells after dendritic cell vaccination. Study-level background: The vaccine used monocyte-derived dendritic cells pulsed overnight with autologous tumor lysate.

CDR1 and CDR2 from the germline V gene are GTSNPN and SVGIG (reference sequence). The CDR3 is made up of 15 amino acids. Trimming cost V 4 bases and J 4 bases, with 19 bases left between them. All glioblastoma patients lacked an isocitrate dehydrogenase mutation. TCRdb's table, derived via immunoSEQ multiplex PCR, lists solely in-frame clones and lacks some. The data show more than 100,000 clones, 81% seen once. Sequencing was performed on blood, taken before dendritic cell vaccination. The source is a human donor with glioblastoma. The chain is built from TRBV30 and TRBJ1-2; D gene unclear. CDR3 residues: CAWTRASGWGYGYTF. CDR3 sequence (DNA): TGTGCCTGGACGAGGGCCTCCGGTTGGGGCTATGGCTACACCTTC.